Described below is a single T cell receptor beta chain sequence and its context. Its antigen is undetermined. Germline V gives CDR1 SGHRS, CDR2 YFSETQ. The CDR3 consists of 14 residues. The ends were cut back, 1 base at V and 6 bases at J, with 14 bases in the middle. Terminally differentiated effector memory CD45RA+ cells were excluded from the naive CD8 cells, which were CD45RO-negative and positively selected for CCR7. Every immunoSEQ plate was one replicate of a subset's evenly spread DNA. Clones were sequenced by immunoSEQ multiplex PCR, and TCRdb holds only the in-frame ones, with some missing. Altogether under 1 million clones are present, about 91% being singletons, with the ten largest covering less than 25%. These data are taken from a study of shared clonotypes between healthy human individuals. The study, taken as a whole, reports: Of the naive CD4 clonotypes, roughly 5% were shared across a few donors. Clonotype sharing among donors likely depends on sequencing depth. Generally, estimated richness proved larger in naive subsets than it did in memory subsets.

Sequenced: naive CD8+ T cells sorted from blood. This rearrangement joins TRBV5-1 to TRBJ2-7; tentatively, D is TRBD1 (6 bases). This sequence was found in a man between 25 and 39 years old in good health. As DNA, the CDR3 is TGCGCCAGCAGCTTGATCCCTACCAGGGGCGAGCAGTACTTC. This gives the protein CASSLIPTRGEQYF.